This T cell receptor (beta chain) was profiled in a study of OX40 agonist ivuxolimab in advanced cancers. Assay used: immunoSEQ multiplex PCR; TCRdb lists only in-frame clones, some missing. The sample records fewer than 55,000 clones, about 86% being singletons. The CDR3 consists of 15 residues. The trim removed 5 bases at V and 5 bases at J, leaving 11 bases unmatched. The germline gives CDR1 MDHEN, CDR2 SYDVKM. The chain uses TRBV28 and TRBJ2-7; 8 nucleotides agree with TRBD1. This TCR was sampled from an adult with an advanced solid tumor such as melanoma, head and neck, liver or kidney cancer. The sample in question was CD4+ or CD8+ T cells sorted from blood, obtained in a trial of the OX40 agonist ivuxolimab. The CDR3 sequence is CASSVSGTGGNEQYF. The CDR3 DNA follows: TGTGCCAGCAGTGTCTCCGGGACAGGAGGGAACGAGCAGTACTTC.